The 19 T cell receptor beta chains below were found in one sample sequenced in a study of early T cells in non-severe SARS-CoV-2 infection. MiXCR, applied by TCRdb to the 5' RACE reads, yields one record per CDR3 protein. The table lists nearly 110,000 distinct CDR3 sequences, around 10% of them singletons. The material sequenced was whole blood. The receptors originated from an adult who was a healthcare worker with PCR-confirmed SARS-CoV-2 infection or an uninfected control (not recorded which).

This clonotype appeared many times. The V call is TRBV9, the J call TRBJ2-5; D not certain. The CDR3 sequence is 14 residues long. Trimming took off 3 bases at V and 2 bases at J, with 11 bases between the two ends. Germline lookup yields CDR1 SGDLS and CDR2 YYNGEE. CDR3 region: CASSDRYAQETQYF. Written as DNA, the CDR3 is TGTGCCAGCAGCGACCGATACGCTCAAGAGACCCAGTACTTC.

The chain uses TRBV7-3 and TRBJ2-1; the D is unclear. The V gene lost 4 bases and the J gene lost 12 bases, with 13 bases spanning the gap. Germline V CDR1 and CDR2: SGHTA, FQGTGA. CDR3 size: 12 residues. This CDR3 is CASSSQHSVQFF. The CDR3 DNA reads TGTGCCAGCAGCTCCCAGCATTCCGTGCAGTTCTTC. Full variable domain (outside the CDR3, taken from reference TRBV7-3 and TRBJ2-1): GAGVSQTPSNKVTEKGKYVELRCDPISGHTALYWYRQSLGQGPEFLIYFQGTGAADDSGLPNDRFFAVRPEGSVSTLKIQRTERGDSAVYLCASSSQHSVQFFGPGTRLTVL.

The CDR3 sequence: CASSVFEVPNGYTF. The CDR3 DNA sequence: TGTGCCAGCAGCGTATTTGAAGTCCCAAATGGCTACACCTTC. The chain employs TRBV9 and TRBJ1-2; D not certain. The germline V gene has CDR1 SGDLS and CDR2 YYNGEE. The CDR3 length is 14 residues. Trimming removed 1 base at V and 6 bases at J, with 13 bases between.

The chain carries TRBV14 and TRBJ1-2; TRBD1 might be the D (6 bases). The CDR3 sequence is 13 residues long. V lost 5 bases and J lost 7, with 14 bases in between. Germline V gene sequence: CDR1 SGHDN, CDR2 FVKESK. The CDR3 here is CASSKARGSGYTF. CDR3 nucleotide sequence: TGTGCCAGCAGCAAAGCCAGGGGATCTGGCTACACCTTC.

This clonotype came up a few times. The genes are TRBV3-1 and TRBJ2-3, with TRBD2 matching over 7 bases. This CDR3 is built from 13 residues. Germline CDR1 LGHDT, CDR2 YNNKEL (reference sequence). The junction had 2 bases not matched to a gene; V was cut back by 4 bases and J by 4 bases. The CDR3 sequence is CASSPSGPDTQYF. In DNA form, the CDR3 reads TGTGCCAGCAGCCCTAGCGGACCAGATACGCAGTATTTT.

For this clonotype: Relative to the germline gene, one junction end is altered; a read error may explain this. The V gene is TRBV5-5, the J gene TRBJ2-7; D is undetermined. The CDR3 length is 14 residues. Per the germline V gene, CDR1 is SGHKS and CDR2 is YYEKEE (reference sequence). In nucleotides, the CDR3 is TGTGTCAGCAGCAGAGACTCGAACTCCTACGAGCAGTACTTC. This gives the protein CVSSRDSNSYEQYF.

The chain couples TRBV5-1 to TRBJ2-3; the match to TRBD2 covers 7 bases. The junction had 7 bases not matched to a gene; V was cut back by 4 bases and J by 2 bases. Germline V gene data show CDR1 as SGHRS and CDR2 as YFSETQ. The CDR3 sequence is 15 residues long. CDR3 region: CASSPRTRITDTQYF. The DNA for the CDR3 is TGCGCCAGCAGCCCCCGGACTAGAATCACAGATACGCAGTATTTT.

The J gene is TRBJ1-6, the V gene TRBV2, with D possibly matching TRBD1 (6 bases). V was clipped by 8 bases and J by 3 bases, with 14 bases between them. Germline lookup yields CDR1 SNHLY and CDR2 FYNNEI. The length of the CDR3 is 15 residues. CDR3 in amino acids: CASGSRGGYNSPLHF. The DNA for the CDR3 is TGTGCCAGCGGGAGCAGGGGAGGCTATAATTCACCCCTCCACTTT.

This clonotype was found many times. The chain joins TRBV28 to TRBJ1-4, with D hard to call. CDR1 is MDHEN and CDR2 is SYDVKM in the germline V gene. V gave up 7 bases and J gave up 0 bases, with 12 bases separating them. The CDR3 runs to 15 residues. The CDR3 is CASTRRSPTNEKLFF. As DNA, the CDR3 is TGTGCCAGCACTAGAAGGTCGCCAACTAATGAAAAACTGTTTTTT.

This rearrangement joins TRBV7-9 to TRBJ1-2; the match to TRBD1 covers 7 bases. The trim removed 5 bases at V and 8 bases at J, leaving 5 bases unmatched. Germline V gives CDR1 SEHNR, CDR2 FQNEAQ (reference sequence). The length of the CDR3 is 12 residues. This CDR3 reads CASSPGGWGYTF. CDR3 nucleotides: TGTGCCAGCAGCCCAGGGGGTTGGGGCTACACCTTC.

This clonotype appeared many times. This rearrangement joins TRBV6-6 to TRBJ2-7; 7 bases line up with TRBD1. V lost 2 bases and J lost 0; bases outside the gene matches: 7. The CDR3 covers 16 residues. Germline V gene lookup returns CDR1 MNHNY and CDR2 SVGAGI (reference sequence). The CDR3 spells CASSYDGTEVSYEQYF. CDR3 DNA sequence: TGTGCCAGCAGTTACGACGGGACAGAGGTCTCCTACGAGCAGTACTTC.

This clonotype was seen at least ten times. The chain combines TRBV20-1 with TRBJ1-5; a possible D gene is TRBD1 (6 bases). V shed 0 bases and J shed 8 bases, with 11 bases lying between them. Germline CDR1 DFQATT, CDR2 SNEGSKA (reference sequence). The CDR3 runs 13 residues. This CDR3 reads CSARDQQGKPQHF. The CDR3 coding sequence is TGCAGTGCTAGAGATCAACAGGGTAAGCCCCAGCATTTT.

The sample holds many counts of this clonotype. This chain uses TRBV7-6 with TRBJ2-2; D might be TRBD1 (5 bases). CDR1 and CDR2 from the germline V gene are SGHVS and FNYEAQ. V was cut by 1 base and J by 1 base, with 7 bases left in between. This CDR3 is 15 amino acids long. The CDR3 sequence: CASSLGDRNTGELFF. The DNA for the CDR3 is TGTGCCAGCAGCTTAGGAGACAGGAACACCGGGGAGCTGTTTTTT.

This clonotype appeared a few times. CDR3: CASSLRQNSPLHF. The DNA of the CDR3 is TGTGCCAGCAGCTTACGACAAAATTCACCCCTCCACTTT. V is TRBV7-6 and J is TRBJ1-6; no firm D call. CDR3 length equals 13 residues. Trimming pared 2 bases from V and 7 bases from J, leaving 6 bases between. Germline V gene data show CDR1 as SGHVS and CDR2 as FNYEAQ.

In its sample, this clonotype was seen a few times. The J gene is TRBJ2-3, the V gene TRBV9; the D gene is possibly TRBD2 (6 bases). CDR1 SGDLS and CDR2 YYNGEE come from the germline V gene. The CDR3 has 17 residues. V was pared by 0 bases and J by 0 bases, with 14 bases between. This CDR3 reads CASSVESGGRSTDTQYF. CDR3 in DNA: TGTGCCAGCAGCGTAGAATCCGGGGGTAGGAGCACAGATACGCAGTATTTT.

This chain uses TRBV7-8 with TRBJ2-7, with 14 bases identical to TRBD2. The CDR3 loop spans 15 amino acids. CDR1 is SGHVS and CDR2 is FQNEAQ in the germline V gene. The J segment lost 3 bases and the V segment lost 4 bases, leaving 2 bases of the junction unmatched. CDR3 region: CASSSGLAGVYEQYF. Written as DNA, the CDR3 is TGTGCCAGCAGCTCGGGACTAGCGGGAGTCTACGAGCAGTACTTC.

This clonotype was recorded at least ten times. The gene calls are TRBV5-1 and TRBJ1-5; 7 positions match TRBD1. V lost 4 bases to trimming and J lost 1 base; unmatched junction nucleotides: 5. CDR3 length: 15 amino acids. Germline V lookup: CDR1 SGHRS, CDR2 YFSETQ. The CDR3 nucleotides are TGCGCCAGCAGCGCGACAGGGATGAGCAATCAGCCCCAGCATTTT. Protein: CASSATGMSNQPQHF.

This clonotype was observed a handful of times. The chain couples TRBV9 to TRBJ2-2, with no clear D. The CDR3 is 12 residues long. CDR1 SGDLS and CDR2 YYNGEE come from the germline V gene. With 0 bases removed from V and 7 bases from J, the gap between germline ends came to 4 bases. CDR3 amino acids: CASSVAGGELFF. The CDR3 DNA follows: TGTGCCAGCAGCGTAGCCGGCGGGGAGCTGTTTTTT.

This clonotype turned up a few times. The chain joins TRBV11-2 to TRBJ2-3, with TRBD2 as a possible D gene (5 bases). Between the trimmed V and J ends, which lost 1 base and 2 bases, there was a span of 7 bases. Germline V gene data show CDR1 as SGHAT and CDR2 as FQNNGV. This CDR3 has 14 amino acids. The CDR3 coding sequence is TGTGCCAGCAGCTTAGGGACTCACACAGATACGCAGTATTTT. Translation: CASSLGTHTDTQYF. Filled out from reference TRBV11-2 and TRBJ2-3, the complete variable domain reads EAGVAQSPRYKIIEKRQSVAFWCNPISGHATLYWYQQILGQGPKLLIQFQNNGVVDDSQLPKDRFSAERLKGVDSTLKIQPAKLEDSAVYLCASSLGTHTDTQYFGPGTRLTVL.